This TCR beta chain stems from a study of human T cells and chemical hapten exposure. Time point reported: healthy volunteer bleed at 6 weeks. Total RNA came from unfractionated whole blood. Individual cDNA molecules in this library carried unique molecular identifiers. A single record per CDR3 protein comes from TCRdb applying MiXCR to the RACE reads. The table includes tens of thousands of distinct CDR3 sequences, roughly 5.5% detected once. As for this clonotype: Its antigen is not identified.

The length of the CDR3 is 13 residues. Trimming shortened V by 0 bases and J by 4 bases, and 9 bases separated the two germline ends. Germline values: CDR1 SQVTM, CDR2 ANQGSEA. Study outcomes and limitations: Among TCRs, those above 1 in 1000 frequency were unaffected by DPC sensitization.

This receptor was obtained from a human donor in good health. Some clones in this sample may be carry-over from other donors' samples. The source material was whole blood. V usage is TRBV29-1 and J usage is TRBJ1-1, with D maybe TRBD1 (6 bases). CDR3 loop: CSVEEGGGTEAFF. CDR3 nucleotides: TGCAGCGTTGAAGAAGGAGGGGGCACTGAAGCTTTCTTT.